Following are 24 T cell receptor beta chains from one sample sequenced in a study of T-cell memory formation after mild COVID-19. TCRdb reprocessed the 5' RACE reads via MiXCR and lists one record per CDR3 protein. Here the sample spans hundreds of thousands of distinct CDR3 sequences, 15% to 20% being singletons. Sequencing was carried out using PBMCs or a T cell subset sorted from them (not recorded which). The receptors derive from a young man who had mild COVID-19 (a few samples of this study predate the infection). Cell type and time point are not known.

The chain couples TRBV20-1 to TRBJ2-5; 7 nucleotides line up with TRBD1. Trimming removed 6 bases from V and 4 bases from J; junction bases left unmatched: 5. This CDR3 comprises 12 residues. From germline, CDR1 is DFQATT and CDR2 SNEGSKA (reference sequence). CDR3 sequence (DNA): TGCAGTGCCAGGGACAGCCCAGAGACCCAGTACTTC. It yields the protein CSARDSPETQYF.

J is TRBJ2-3 and V is TRBV24-1, with TRBD2 identical over 8 bases. CDR1 and CDR2 (germline): KGHDR, SFDVKD. This CDR3 is built from 15 residues. The trim removed 7 bases at V and 3 bases at J, leaving 8 bases unmatched. The CDR3: CATSSRGGSTDTQYF. The CDR3 DNA follows: TGTGCCACCAGCTCCCGGGGGGGTTCGACAGATACGCAGTATTTT.

CDR3 in amino acids: CASSQGQGFKPYEQYF. In DNA form, the CDR3 reads TGTGCCAGCAGCCAGGGGCAGGGTTTCAAGCCCTACGAGCAGTACTTC. V is TRBV3-1 and J is TRBJ2-7; D might be TRBD1 (5 bases). The CDR3 spans 16 residues. The germline CDR1 and CDR2 sequences are LGHDT and YNNKEL (reference sequence). The ends were cut back, 3 bases at V and 2 bases at J, with 17 bases in the middle.

The chain couples TRBV9 to TRBJ2-5, with 11 bases lining up with TRBD2. The V gene's germline CDR1 is SGDLS and CDR2 YYNGEE. The CDR3 runs to 15 residues. The V gene end was trimmed by 4 bases and the J gene end by 7 bases; junction bases not matched to a gene: 9. The CDR3 is CASSISGGEVWTQYF. Written as DNA, the CDR3 is TGTGCCAGCAGCATTAGCGGGGGGGAGGTCTGGACCCAGTACTTC.

The rearrangement uses TRBV10-3 and TRBJ2-5, with a possible D match to TRBD2 (5 bases). Germline CDR1 and CDR2: ENHRY and SYGVKD. V lost 6 bases and J 4 bases, leaving 15 bases between the germline ends. The length of the CDR3 is 14 residues. CDR3 sequence (DNA): TGTGCCATCAGGAACGGGATCCAAGTAGAGACCCAGTACTTC. This encodes CAIRNGIQVETQYF.

This clonotype was detected a few times. The chain uses TRBV4-2 and TRBJ2-3, with D possibly matching TRBD2 (5 bases). V lost 5 bases and J lost 0, with 9 bases in between. Germline V gene data show CDR1 as LGHNA and CDR2 as YNFKEQ. The CDR3 has 14 residues. CDR3 bases: TGTGCCAGCAGCAAACTAGGGAGCACAGATACGCAGTATTTT. This codes for CASSKLGSTDTQYF.

The chain uses TRBV12-3 or TRBV12-4 and TRBJ1-4; D unclear. This CDR3 spans 15 amino acids. V lost 3 bases and J 0 bases, leaving 8 bases between the germline ends. The CDR3 nucleotides read TGTGCCAGCAGTTTCTACGGTGCAACTAATGAAAAACTGTTTTTT. This codes for CASSFYGATNEKLFF.

V gene TRBV7-9 combines with J gene TRBJ1-1; 9 bases map to TRBD1. With V trimmed by 5 bases and J by 4 bases, 8 bases remained unmatched. The germline CDR1 and CDR2 sequences are SEHNR and FQNEAQ (reference sequence). This CDR3 is 15 amino acids long. This CDR3 is CASSPPGQGITEAFF. Here the CDR3 DNA reads TGTGCCAGCAGCCCACCGGGACAGGGAATCACTGAAGCTTTCTTT. Together with reference TRBV7-9 and TRBJ1-1, the CDR3 gives the full variable domain: DTGVSQNPRHKITKRGQNVTFRCDPISEHNRLYWYRQTLGQGPEFLTYFQNEAQLEKSRLLSDRFSAERPKGSFSTLEIQRTEQGDSAMYLCASSPPGQGITEAFFGQGTRLTVV.

There are a few counts of this clonotype. This chain links TRBV12-3 or TRBV12-4 with TRBJ1-2; the match to TRBD1 covers 8 bases. The CDR3 totals 13 residues. V trimming: 4 bases; J trimming: 4 bases; junction bases outside the gene matches: 2. CDR3 sequence (DNA): TGTGCCAGCAGTTCAGGGGGCGGCTATGGCTACACCTTC. Translated, it gives CASSSGGGYGYTF.

Only a few counts were recorded for this clonotype. This chain uses TRBV7-2 with TRBJ1-4; D is perhaps TRBD1 (5 bases). The CDR3 consists of 15 residues. Looked up from germline, CDR1 is SGHTA and CDR2 is FQGNSA. V lost 8 bases and J 11 bases, leaving 24 bases between the germline ends. CDR3 sequence (DNA): TGTGCCAGCGGGCCGGGACCTAGGGGTGTTGGGAAACTGTTTTTT. It codes for CASGPGPRGVGKLFF.

The chain employs TRBV18 and TRBJ2-7; TRBD2 matches 13 bases. The CDR3 contains 15 residues. V lost 3 bases, J lost 3 bases, and 2 bases stayed unmatched. Germline V gene sequence: CDR1 KGHSH, CDR2 LQKENI. The CDR3 loop is CASSPGLAGIYEQYV. The CDR3 DNA reads as TGTGCCAGCTCACCGGGACTAGCGGGGATCTACGAGCAGTACGTC.

V is TRBV9 and J is TRBJ2-1; TRBD1 agrees at 9 bases. Per the germline V gene, CDR1 is SGDLS and CDR2 is YYNGEE. The V gene end was trimmed by 3 bases and the J gene end by 6 bases; junction bases not matched to a gene: 13. The length of the CDR3 is 17 residues. The CDR3 DNA reads TGTGCCAGCAGCGCCCAGTGGGGACAGGGCCCACTCAATGAGCAGTTCTTC. Residues: CASSAQWGQGPLNEQFF.

This rearrangement joins TRBV18 to TRBJ1-2; D remains ambiguous. Per the germline V gene, CDR1 is KGHSH and CDR2 is LQKENI. This CDR3 has 15 amino acids. V dropped 6 bases and J dropped 0 bases, with 14 bases sitting between them. In DNA, the CDR3 is TGTGCCAGCTCGAGTGTAGATCACGCTAACTATGGCTACACCTTC. It yields the protein CASSSVDHANYGYTF.

The chain is built from TRBV4-1 and TRBJ2-1; the D gene is possibly TRBD2 (5 bases). The CDR3 is made up of 16 amino acids. Germline V lookup: CDR1 MGHRA, CDR2 YSYEKL. Deletions cut 4 bases from V and 0 bases from J, with 13 bases between. CDR3 nucleotide sequence: TGCGCCAGCAGCCGTAGCGCCGCCGGCTCCTACAATGAGCAGTTCTTC. It encodes CASSRSAAGSYNEQFF.

The rearrangement links TRBV6-5 to TRBJ2-3; 7 bases are shared with TRBD2. The CDR3 covers 14 residues. Trimming removed 6 bases from V and 5 bases from J; junction bases left unmatched: 8. Germline loops: CDR1 MNHEY, CDR2 SVGAGI. The CDR3 spells CASRRTTGGDTQYF. The CDR3 coding sequence is TGTGCCAGCAGGAGGACTACGGGGGGAGATACGCAGTATTTT.

This clonotype was observed a few times. This chain connects TRBV9 to TRBJ2-3; D is uncertain. With 2 bases removed from V and 10 bases from J, the gap between germline ends came to 17 bases. Germline V gene lookup returns CDR1 SGDLS and CDR2 YYNGEE. The CDR3 runs to 14 residues. In DNA, the CDR3 is TGTGCCAGCAGCGTCGGTCCTTCAACCCCTTCGCAGTATTTT. Translating it yields CASSVGPSTPSQYF.

This clonotype was counted between two and nine times. The gene calls are TRBV10-3 and TRBJ1-1, with no clear D. The V and J ends lost 4 bases and 2 bases respectively, with 11 bases between them. Germline-derived CDR1 and CDR2 are ENHRY and SYGVKD. The CDR3 runs 14 residues. CDR3 bases: TGTGCCATCAGTGTAAGGGCAGATAACACTGAAGCTTTCTTT. Translating gives CAISVRADNTEAFF.

This clonotype was counted a few times. The chain links TRBV20-1 to TRBJ2-7; D is possibly TRBD1 or TRBD2 (5 bases each). Trimming cost V 6 bases and J 6 bases, with 21 bases left between them. Germline CDR1 reads DFQATT; CDR2 reads SNEGSKA (reference sequence). This CDR3 region has 14 residues. The CDR3 here is CSAQPLGASGEQYF. CDR3 nucleotide sequence: TGCAGTGCCCAGCCTCTCGGGGCCTCAGGCGAGCAGTACTTC.

This clonotype was observed at least ten times. CDR3 region: CASSLVPGGSYEQYV. As DNA, the CDR3 is TGCGCCAGCAGCTTGGTGCCCGGGGGCTCCTACGAGCAGTACGTC. The rearrangement links TRBV5-1 to TRBJ2-7; TRBD2 might be the D (6 bases). The length of the CDR3 is 15 residues. CDR1 and CDR2 from the germline V gene are SGHRS and YFSETQ. Between the trimmed V and J ends, which lost 0 bases and 0 bases, there was a span of 10 bases.

The V gene is TRBV20-1, the J gene TRBJ1-5; no firm D call. The germline gives CDR1 DFQATT, CDR2 SNEGSKA (reference sequence). The V end was cut by 3 bases, the J end by 0 bases, with 12 bases between. This CDR3 has 15 residues. The CDR3 DNA reads TGCAGTGCTAGTCCAGTCTTAAATAGCAATCAGCCCCAGCATTTT. Amino acid sequence: CSASPVLNSNQPQHF.

The table lists this clonotype with many counts. The rearrangement uses TRBV7-9 and TRBJ1-6; D remains ambiguous. V gave up 0 bases and J gave up 6 bases, with 6 bases separating them. Germline V lookup: CDR1 SEHNR, CDR2 FQNEAQ (reference sequence). This CDR3 is built from 14 residues. The CDR3 loop reads CASSLAAANSPLHF. The CDR3 nucleotides are TGTGCCAGCAGCTTAGCGGCTGCTAATTCACCCCTCCACTTT.

The rearrangement links TRBV19 to TRBJ2-1; 7 bases are shared with TRBD1. CDR3 length: 14 residues. Germline V gives CDR1 LNHDA, CDR2 SQIVND (reference sequence). The V gene end was trimmed by 3 bases and the J gene end by 8 bases; junction bases not matched to a gene: 7. CDR3 nucleotide sequence: TGTGCCAGTAGTATGAGGACAGGCCGGGATGAGCAGTTCTTC. It specifies CASSMRTGRDEQFF.

This clonotype has just a few counts. This sequence joins TRBV5-6 and TRBJ1-5; D possibly corresponds to TRBD1 (6 bases). This CDR3 is built from 14 residues. Trimming took off 0 bases at V and 7 bases at J, with 11 bases between the two ends. CDR1 and CDR2 (germline): SGHDT, YYEEEE. CDR3 DNA sequence: TGTGCCAGCAGCTTGGCAGGGGCGGAACAGCCCCAGCATTTT. It is translated as CASSLAGAEQPQHF.

V and J are TRBV7-8 and TRBJ2-7; 7 bases agree with TRBD1. V lost 2 bases and J lost 2; bases outside the gene matches: 9. From germline, CDR1 is SGHVS and CDR2 FQNEAQ. CDR3 length equals 16 residues. The DNA for the CDR3 is TGTGCCAGCAGCTTAAGCCTCCCGGGACAGACCTACGAGCAGTACTTC. Translated: CASSLSLPGQTYEQYF.